These T cell receptor beta chains were read from a single sample in a study of blood T cell repertoires in COVID-19. Repertoires were generated with immunoSEQ multiplex PCR, while TCRdb's copy carries only in-frame clones and drops some. The top ten hold 13% of the sample, which has around 100,000 clones, 70% to 90% seen once. Sequenced material: peripheral blood. Every receptor here comes from a man aged 50 or older with active or convalescent COVID-19. The CDR3 runs from the conserved cysteine through the conserved F or W. The order of the fields is V gene, clone size, D gene, J gene, CDR3 DNA, CDR3 protein. D genes are given only for firm matches. Only some rows state a clone size, as once, few, many or a class for expanded clones.

TRBV7-6	.	.	TRBJ1-4	TGTGCCAGCAGCCCACACGCAACTAATGAAAAACTGTTTTTT	CASSPHATNEKLFF
TRBV6-4	.	.	TRBJ2-1	TGTGCCAGCAGTTCTGACAGCTACCACAATGAGCAGTTCTTC	CASSSDSYHNEQFF
TRBV27	once	TRBD1	TRBJ1-6	TGTGCCAGCAGGGACAGGGATTCACCCCTCCACTTT	CASRDRDSPLHF
TRBV12-3/TRBV12-4	.	.	TRBJ2-7	TGTGCCAGCAACCTAGGGCAGGGGACCGAGCAGTACTTC	CASNLGQGTEQYF
TRBV6-5	.	.	TRBJ1-5	TGTGCCAGCAGGGCAATTGGCAATCAGCCCCAGCATTTT	CASRAIGNQPQHF
TRBV18	.	.	TRBJ1-1	TGTGCCAGCTCACCACCGGGACACAAGAACACTGAAGCTTTCTTT	CASSPPGHKNTEAFF
TRBV11-2	once	TRBD1	TRBJ1-2	TGTGCCAGCAGCTCCTACGGACGACAGGGGACGTCCTCCTACACCTTC	CASSSYGRQGTSSYTF
TRBV2	.	.	TRBJ2-5	TGTGCCAGCAGTGAAGCGCTTGGACGGGGTCGAGAGACCCAGTACTTC	CASSEALGRGRETQYF
TRBV2	few	.	TRBJ1-4	TGTGCCAGCAGTAGCGGGGAGACTAATGAAAAACTGTTTTTT	CASSSGETNEKLFF
TRBV4-1	.	.	TRBJ2-1	TGCGCAGATAAGAGGTCCTACAATGAGCAGTTCTTC	CADKRSYNEQFF
TRBV4-1	.	.	TRBJ1-5	TGCGCCAGCAGCCAAGATCCCACAGGGCGTTCGCCCCAGCATTTT	CASSQDPTGRSPQHF
TRBV20-1	.	.	TRBJ2-1	TGCAGTGCTAGTCCGGAGTTGTACAATGAGCAGTTCTTC	CSASPELYNEQFF
TRBV2	.	.	TRBJ2-5	TGTGCCAGCAGTGAGGCGGTTCAAGAGACCCAGTACTTC	CASSEAVQETQYF
TRBV29-1	.	.	TRBJ1-5	TGCAGCGTTGTCCTACAGGGCAGTAATCAGCCCCAGCATTTT	CSVVLQGSNQPQHF
TRBV5-1	.	.	TRBJ1-1	TGCGCCAGCAGCAAAGACAGCACTATAATGAACACTGAAGCTTTCTTT	CASSKDSTIMNTEAFF
TRBV6-1	.	.	TRBJ2-7	TGTGCCAGCAGTGAAACAGATCCCTACGAGCAGTACTTC	CASSETDPYEQYF
TRBV21-1	once	.	TRBJ2-7	TGTGCCAGCAGCAAACCTACCCCCTGGGGGACTAGCGGGATCTACGAGCAGTACTTC	CASSKPTPWGTSGIYEQYF
TRBV5-1	.	TRBD2	TRBJ2-1	TGCGCCAGCACCATAATTAGTGGGTTAGCGGGCAATGAGCAGTTCTTC	CASTIISGLAGNEQFF
TRBV7-9	.	TRBD1	TRBJ2-2	TGTGCCACCGGGACAGCTAACACCGGGGAGCTGTTTTTT	CATGTANTGELFF
TRBV11-1	few	TRBD1	TRBJ1-2	TGTGCCAGCAGCCGAACTGGACAGGCCATTCACTATGGCTACACCTTC	CASSRTGQAIHYGYTF
TRBV7-9	few	TRBD1	TRBJ1-1	TGTGCCAGCAGCTTAGTGGGACAGGATCAAGCTTTCTTT	CASSLVGQDQAFF
TRBV24-1	once	.	TRBJ1-5	TGTGCCACCAGTGTTGTCGTGTGGGGGGGCGTCTGGCAGCCCCAGCATTTT	CATSVVVWGGVWQPQHF
TRBV11-1	.	TRBD1	TRBJ2-2	TGTGCCAGCAGCTTATTACAGGGGACCGGGGAGCTGTTTTTT	CASSLLQGTGELFF
TRBV4-1	.	TRBD2	TRBJ2-1	TGCGCCAGCAGCCAGCTAAGCCTGAAAGGGACTAGCGGGAATGAGCAGTTCTTC	CASSQLSLKGTSGNEQFF
TRBV19	.	TRBD1	TRBJ2-3	TGTGCCAGTAGGGAAGGACAGGGGGCTCAGGATACGCAGTATTTT	CASREGQGAQDTQYF
TRBV5-6	.	.	TRBJ1-2	TGTGCCAGCAGCTTGGTAGGAGGTTATGGCTACACCTTC	CASSLVGGYGYTF
TRBV6-5	.	.	TRBJ1-3	TGTGCCAGCAGAGACCGGCAGGGGAACACCATATATTTT	CASRDRQGNTIYF
TRBV7-6	once	TRBD1	TRBJ2-2	TGTGCCAGCAGCTCGTTAAGACAGGGCCGGGCCGGGGAGCTGTTTTTT	CASSSLRQGRAGELFF
TRBV24-1	.	TRBD1	TRBJ2-7	TGTGCCACCAGTGATTGGGACAGGGGCGAGCAGTACTTC	CATSDWDRGEQYF
TRBV24-1	.	TRBD2	TRBJ2-2	TGTGCCACCAGCAAAACTAGCGGGAGTTTCGGCACCGGGGAGCTGTTTTTT	CATSKTSGSFGTGELFF
TRBV24-1	.	.	TRBJ1-4	TGTGCCACCAGTGAAGGAGGTCGGGAAAAACTGTTTTTT	CATSEGGREKLFF
TRBV6-5	.	.	TRBJ2-7	TGTGCCAGCAGTTACACCAAGGGGGACTACGAGCAGTACTTC	CASSYTKGDYEQYF
TRBV29-1	.	.	TRBJ2-1	TGCAGCGTTGAAGAGGCCAGTAACAATGAGCAGTTCTTC	CSVEEASNNEQFF
TRBV12-5	once	TRBD1	TRBJ2-7	TGTGCTAGTGGTTTGTCCACAGGGGCGTTCAGCTACGAGCAGTACTTC	CASGLSTGAFSYEQYF
TRBV9	.	.	TRBJ2-5	TGTGCCAGCAGCGTAGGGGGAGTCCAAGAGACCCAGTACTTC	CASSVGGVQETQYF
TRBV3-1/TRBV3-2	few	TRBD2	TRBJ2-7	TGTGCCAGCAGCCAAGGTGGGGGACTAGCGGTCTACGAGCAGTACTTC	CASSQGGGLAVYEQYF
TRBV5-5	few	TRBD1	TRBJ2-4	TGTGCCAGCAGCCAGGACAGGGGAGAGAACATTCAGTACTTC	CASSQDRGENIQYF
TRBV28	.	.	TRBJ1-1	TGTGCCAGCATTAGGGGGTACGCTTTCTTT	CASIRGYAFF
TRBV5-4	.	TRBD2	TRBJ2-1	TGTGCCAGCAGCTTGCCCAGCGGGGACTACAATGAGCAGTTCTTC	CASSLPSGDYNEQFF